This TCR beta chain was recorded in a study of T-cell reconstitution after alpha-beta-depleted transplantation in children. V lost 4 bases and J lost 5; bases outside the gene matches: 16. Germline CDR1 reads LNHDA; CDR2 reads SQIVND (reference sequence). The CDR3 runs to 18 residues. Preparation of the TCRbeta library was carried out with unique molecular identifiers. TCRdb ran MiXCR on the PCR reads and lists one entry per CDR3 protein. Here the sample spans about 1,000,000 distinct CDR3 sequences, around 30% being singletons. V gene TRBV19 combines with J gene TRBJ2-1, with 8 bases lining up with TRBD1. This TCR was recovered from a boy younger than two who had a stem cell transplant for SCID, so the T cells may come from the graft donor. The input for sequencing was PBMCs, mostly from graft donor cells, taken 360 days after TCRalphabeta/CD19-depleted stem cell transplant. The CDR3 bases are TGTGCCAGTAGTACCGGGCCCCCAACAGGGGGAAACGACAATGAGCAGTTCTTC. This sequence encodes CASSTGPPTGGNDNEQFF.